This T cell receptor beta chain was found in a study of blood T cell repertoires in COVID-19. In the study overall: Material from acute and convalescent COVID-19 was sourced from the United States, Italy and Spain. PBMCs, B-cell-depleted T cells, or T cells provided the cDNA or gDNA that made up the material.

The CDR3 spans 14 residues. V dropped 4 bases and J dropped 4 bases, with 16 bases sitting between them. Per the germline V gene, CDR1 is SQVTM and CDR2 is ANQGSEA. Only one count was recorded for this clone. Per the study methods: Amplified reference gene primers provided the basis for estimating nucleated cell counts. Repertoires were generated with immunoSEQ multiplex PCR, while TCRdb's copy carries only in-frame clones and drops some. D and trimming were read from the DNA, whereas the V and J calls and clone size are those reported in that table. This repertoire shows over 100,000 clones, over 80% found once; its top ten account for 0.7% to 0.85%.

Source material: peripheral blood. The V gene is TRBV29-1, the J gene TRBJ1-1, with D unresolved. This receptor was obtained from a woman aged 70 to 79 with acute or convalescent COVID-19. This chain's CDR3 is CSVVRRELGTEAFF. Written as DNA, the CDR3 is TGCAGCGTTGTCCGACGGGAGTTAGGCACTGAAGCTTTCTTT.